This T cell receptor beta chain emerged from a study of blood T cell repertoires in COVID-19. Study information: Acute-phase and convalescent COVID-19 samples originated in the United States, Italy and Spain.

The CDR3 contains 15 residues. Looked up from germline, CDR1 is ENHRY and CDR2 is SYGVKD. The ends lost 6 bases at V and 4 bases at J; junction bases unmatched: 10. In the study's own analysis: It was from reference gene primer amplification that nucleated cell counts were estimated. Clones were sequenced by immunoSEQ multiplex PCR, and TCRdb holds only the in-frame ones, with some missing. The DNA gave D and trimming, while V, J and clone size come from that table. In the table there are about 57,000 clones, 82% of which are singletons. This clonotype originated in a woman aged 55-69 years with acute or convalescent COVID-19. Sequencing was carried out using peripheral blood. The chain has TRBV10-3 and TRBJ1-1, with 8 bases identical to TRBD1. In nucleotides, the CDR3 is TGTGCCATCAGGAAGACAGGGGAGGTTGGCACTGAAGCTTTCTTT. The encoded protein is CAIRKTGEVGTEAFF.